The clone carrying this T cell receptor beta chain was counted only a few times. This sample stems from a study of T cells after yellow fever vaccination. TCRdb reanalysed the 5' RACE reads using MiXCR and keeps one entry per CDR3 protein. This table has under 700,000 distinct CDR3 sequences, 17% appearing once. This receptor was taken from a man aged 18 to 30 who received the YFV17D yellow fever vaccine. The sample in question was PBMCs, obtained about 5 days after the first yellow fever vaccination.

The CDR3 reads CASSQIRDQKAEAFF. CDR3 in DNA: TGTGCCAGCAGCCAAATCAGGGATCAGAAAGCTGAAGCTTTCTTT. The chain combines TRBV3-1 with TRBJ1-1; a weak D match, TRBD1 (5 bases). V dropped 2 bases and J dropped 6 bases, with 16 bases sitting between them. CDR3 length equals 15 residues. CDR1 LGHDT and CDR2 YNNKEL come from the germline V gene (reference sequence).